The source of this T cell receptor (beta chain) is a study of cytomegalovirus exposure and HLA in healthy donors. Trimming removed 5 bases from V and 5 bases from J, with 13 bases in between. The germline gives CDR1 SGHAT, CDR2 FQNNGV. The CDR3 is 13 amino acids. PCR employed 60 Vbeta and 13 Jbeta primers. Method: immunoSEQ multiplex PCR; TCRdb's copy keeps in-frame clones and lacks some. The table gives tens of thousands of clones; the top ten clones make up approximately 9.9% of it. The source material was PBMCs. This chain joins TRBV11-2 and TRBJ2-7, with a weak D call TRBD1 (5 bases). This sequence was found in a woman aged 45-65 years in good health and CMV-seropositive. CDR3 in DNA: TGTGCCAGCAGCATAACAGGATTCGACGAGCAGTACTTC. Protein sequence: CASSITGFDEQYF.